This TCR beta chain came from a study of blood T cells in healthy people across ages. Through a sample-barcoded 5' primer and a J-beta primer mix, a second PCR was run for roughly 6 to 12 cycles. TCRdb redid the calling of the 5' RACE reads with MiXCR, one entry per CDR3 protein. The top ten clones hold about 19% of a sample with some 800,000 distinct CDR3 sequences, more than 40% of them seen once. This clonotype was counted only a few times. The sample consisted of blood. This TCR was recovered from a man aged 55 to 70 in good health.

The chain's CDR3 is CASSSSTGRDQPQHF. For the CDR3, the DNA is TGTGCCAGCAGCTCCTCGACAGGGAGGGATCAGCCCCAGCATTTT. The chain couples TRBV7-9 to TRBJ1-5; TRBD1 matches at 7 bases. The V and J ends lost 4 bases and 5 bases, in that order; junction bases with no gene match: 8. The CDR3 has 15 amino acids. The V gene's germline CDR1 is SEHNR and CDR2 FQNEAQ (reference sequence).